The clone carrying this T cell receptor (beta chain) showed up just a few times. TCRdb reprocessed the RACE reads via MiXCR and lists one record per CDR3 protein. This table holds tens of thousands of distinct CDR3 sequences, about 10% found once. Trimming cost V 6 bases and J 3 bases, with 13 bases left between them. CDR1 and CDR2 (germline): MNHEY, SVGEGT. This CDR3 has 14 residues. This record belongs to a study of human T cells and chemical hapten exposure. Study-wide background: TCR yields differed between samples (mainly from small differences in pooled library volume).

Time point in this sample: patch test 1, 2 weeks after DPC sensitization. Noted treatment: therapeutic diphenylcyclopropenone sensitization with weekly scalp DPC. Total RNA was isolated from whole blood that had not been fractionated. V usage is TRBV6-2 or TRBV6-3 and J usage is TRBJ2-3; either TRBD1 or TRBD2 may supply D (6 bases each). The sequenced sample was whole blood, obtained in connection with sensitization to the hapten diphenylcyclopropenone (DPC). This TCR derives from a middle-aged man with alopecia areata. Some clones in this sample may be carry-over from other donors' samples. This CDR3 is CASRRGESTDTQYF. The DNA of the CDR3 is TGTGCCAGCAGGAGGGGGGAGAGTACAGATACGCAGTATTTT.